This is a list of T cell receptor beta chains from one sample in a study of blood T cells in healthy people across ages. From the 5' RACE reads, TCRdb called clonotypes with MiXCR, one entry per CDR3 protein. The data contain some 790,000 distinct CDR3 sequences, 29% of them singletons. The sample taken for sequencing was blood. The source is a woman older than 75 in good health. The conserved cysteine and the conserved F or W are not part of the CDR3 here. A D gene is named only where the DNA matches it firmly.

length	J	V	D	CDR3
13	TRBJ1-1	TRBV15	-	ATSTSTGAHTEAF
14	TRBJ2-1	TRBV5-1	-	ASSLVGDSSYNEQF
12	TRBJ2-5	TRBV5-1	-	ASSLGGRQETQY
11	TRBJ2-3	TRBV29-1	TRBD2	STRRELADTQY
13	TRBJ2-7	TRBV25-1	TRBD1	ASSDPRTGGSEQY
14	TRBJ2-3	TRBV7-2	-	ASSLGDTQYFGPGT
12	TRBJ2-7	TRBV7-9	TRBD1	ASSAWDRVYEQY
12	TRBJ2-7	TRBV12-3/TRBV12-4	-	ASSLAAGSYEQY
10	TRBJ1-6	TRBV7-9	-	ASSLAVSPLH
12	TRBJ2-1	TRBV12-3/TRBV12-4	-	ASSLERRSNEQF
14	TRBJ1-1	TRBV20-1	-	SARGFLRQVHTEAF
14	TRBJ2-5	TRBV7-2	-	ASSLFALAGSETQY
12	TRBJ2-7	TRBV7-2	-	ASSLEGGLYEQY
11	TRBJ1-2	TRBV7-6	-	ASSLGHSYGYT
15	TRBJ2-3	TRBV19	TRBD2	ASSPTSGGASTDTQY
16	TRBJ2-3	TRBV7-2	TRBD2	ASSVGLAGGRHTDTQY
12	TRBJ2-7	TRBV5-1	TRBD1	ASRGTENYYEQY
11	TRBJ2-5	TRBV3-1	-	ASSWQTYNEQY
15	TRBJ1-1	TRBV11-2	TRBD1	ASSLPPRTGYLSEAF
14	TRBJ1-6	TRBV7-9	TRBD1	ASTRGQGTYYSPLH
13	TRBJ1-5	TRBV4-3	-	ASSLDWAAHQPQH
11	TRBJ2-7	TRBV20-1	-	SAPHPTTYEQY
14	TRBJ2-6	TRBV2	-	ASSDVGIAGANVLT
12	TRBJ2-7	TRBV20-1	-	SARGGQFSYEQY
14	TRBJ2-5	TRBV4-2	-	ASSHIQGGGQETQY
12	TRBJ2-7	TRBV11-2	TRBD1	ASSYPRQGTRQY
13	TRBJ1-5	TRBV6-5	-	ASSSLTGSNQPQH
12	TRBJ2-1	TRBV30	TRBD1	AWNRQGGWETQF
14	TRBJ2-3	TRBV24-1	-	ATSDLGRDSTDTQY
12	TRBJ2-5	TRBV18	-	ASSPASTQETQY
14	TRBJ1-5	TRBV20-1	-	SARDDGRFSNQPPH
13	TRBJ2-3	TRBV7-9	-	ASSLGTKSTDTQY
11	TRBJ1-2	TRBV5-1	-	ASSLEQYAGYT
22	TRBJ2-1	TRBV5-6	-	ASSLLPTGKGGMRIRSSYNEQF
14	TRBJ2-5	TRBV9	TRBD2	ASSVAERGGYETQY
11	TRBJ2-6	TRBV19	-	ASRSLGANVLT
13	TRBJ2-5	TRBV5-1	-	ASRPGSSGVETQY
12	TRBJ1-1	TRBV20-1	-	SARVGGPNTEAF
12	TRBJ1-1	TRBV15	-	ATSIDRLPTEAF
14	TRBJ2-3	TRBV11-2	-	ASSLAATAGTDTQY
13	TRBJ2-3	TRBV12-3/TRBV12-4	-	ASTARGLGADAQY
13	TRBJ2-3	TRBV14	TRBD2	ASRPAGGLADMQY
13	TRBJ2-1	TRBV15	-	ATSRDLRKYNEQF
11	TRBJ2-2	TRBV7-2	-	ASIPSPSGELF
13	TRBJ1-4	TRBV4-1	TRBD1	ASSQSGQGLHKLF
12	TRBJ2-5	TRBV24-1	-	ATSDGQFGETQY
12	TRBJ2-1	TRBV20-1	-	SASTEESYNEQF
11	TRBJ2-3	TRBV6-2/TRBV6-3	-	ASNTNLADTQY